This is a list of T cell receptor beta chains from one sample in a study of T cells after yellow fever vaccination. MiXCR, applied by TCRdb to the 5' RACE reads, yields one record per CDR3 protein. Of some 68,000 distinct CDR3 sequences listed, about 6% were seen once; the top ten hold more than 35%. The sample was CD8+ T cells sorted from PBMCs, taken 45 days after the first yellow fever vaccination. These receptors all come from a man aged 18 to 30 who received the YFV17D yellow fever vaccine. Each CDR3 is given with its conserved first and last residue. A D gene is named only where the DNA matches it firmly. A row's size may be missing; if present it is once, few, many or a size class.

D gene,J gene,clone size,V gene,CDR3 length,CDR3 protein,CDR3 DNA
.,TRBJ2-2,many,TRBV5-5,16,CASSFATALYTGELFF,TGTGCCAGCAGCTTTGCGACGGCTCTTTACACCGGGGAGCTGTTTTTT
.,TRBJ2-3,few,TRBV5-5,16,CASSSRQVTYTDTQYF,TGTGCCAGCAGCTCTCGACAGGTAACCTACACAGATACGCAGTATTTT
.,TRBJ2-1,.,TRBV19,14,CASSMNRVYNEQFF,TGTGCCAGTAGTATGAACAGGGTCTACAATGAGCAGTTCTTC
TRBD1,TRBJ2-7,medium-sized,TRBV20-1,12,CSARDREYEQYF,TGCAGTGCTCGGGACAGGGAGTACGAGCAGTACTTC
.,TRBJ1-4,few,TRBV7-9,16,CASSYLGHATNEKLFF,TGTGCCAGCAGCTATTTGGGACATGCAACTAATGAAAAACTGTTTTTT
TRBD2,TRBJ2-1,.,TRBV7-2,16,CASRILAGVTYNEQFF,TGTGCCAGCAGGATACTAGCGGGGGTTACCTACAATGAGCAGTTCTTC
TRBD2,TRBJ2-1,many,TRBV6-5,17,CANYPPTLLAGYNEQFF,TGTGCCAACTATCCCCCGACTCTTCTAGCGGGGTACAATGAGCAGTTCTTC
.,TRBJ2-1,many,TRBV11-2,17,CASILRGVRSSYNEQFF,TGTGCCAGCATCCTCCGAGGGGTCAGGAGCTCCTACAATGAGCAGTTCTTC
TRBD1,TRBJ2-5,many,TRBV12-3/TRBV12-4,14,CASSLDRDQETQYF,TGTGCCAGCAGTTTGGACAGGGACCAAGAGACCCAGTACTTC
.,TRBJ2-2,many,TRBV5-5,16,CASSQAGQRSTGELFF,TGTGCCAGCAGCCAAGCGGGACAGAGGAGCACCGGGGAGCTGTTTTTT
.,TRBJ1-2,few,TRBV6-2/TRBV6-3,15,CASSYYAESSYGYTF,TGTGCCAGCAGTTACTACGCAGAATCCTCCTATGGCTACACCTTC
.,TRBJ2-3,few,TRBV18,13,CASSGTSTDTQYF,TGTGCCAGCTCGGGGACTAGCACAGATACGCAGTATTTT
TRBD2,TRBJ2-1,few,TRBV27,15,CASSFPSGGYNEQFF,TGTGCCAGCAGTTTTCCTAGCGGGGGATACAATGAGCAGTTCTTC
TRBD2,TRBJ2-3,many,TRBV4-2,16,CASSPQPGGGADTQYF,TGTGCCAGCAGCCCCCAGCCCGGGGGGGGAGCAGATACGCAGTATTTT
TRBD2,TRBJ2-7,many,TRBV27,14,CASQWGGTPYEQYF,TGTGCCAGCCAATGGGGGGGTACGCCCTACGAGCAGTACTTC
.,TRBJ1-5,many,TRBV15,17,CATSRDFPGYSNQPQHF,TGTGCCACCAGCAGAGATTTCCCAGGGTACAGCAATCAGCCCCAGCATTTT
TRBD2,TRBJ2-3,few,TRBV3-1,19,CASSHTLGRGGRDSDTQYF,TGTGCCAGCAGCCACACCCTTGGGCGGGGGGGCCGAGATTCAGATACGCAGTATTTT
TRBD2,TRBJ2-1,many,TRBV7-6,15,CASSAAGGPGNEQFF,TGTGCCAGCAGCGCCGCGGGGGGGCCTGGCAATGAGCAGTTCTTC
.,TRBJ1-2,few,TRBV6-1,15,CASSPQGSAYYGYTF,TGTGCCAGCAGTCCACAGGGTTCCGCATATTATGGCTACACCTTC
.,TRBJ2-3,many,TRBV20-1,16,CSATLWLQAGEDTQYF,TGCAGTGCTACCCTATGGTTGCAGGCCGGGGAAGATACGCAGTATTTT
TRBD1,TRBJ1-2,many,TRBV5-5,15,CASSPTTGTGYGYTF,TGTGCCAGCAGCCCAACGACCGGGACAGGATATGGCTACACCTTC
.,TRBJ1-5,many,TRBV6-5,13,CASSPLGNQPQHF,TGTGCCAGCAGTCCTCTGGGCAATCAGCCCCAGCATTTT
.,TRBJ1-2,.,TRBV10-3,14,CAIRETGTPDGCTF,TGTGCCATCAGAGAAACCGGGACCCCGGATGGCTGCACCTTC